Shown below are 25 T cell receptor beta chains from a single sample sequenced in a study of cytomegalovirus exposure and HLA in healthy donors. Measured with immunoSEQ multiplex PCR; TCRdb has only the in-frame clones, and not every one. This table has approximately 300,000 clones, about nine tenths appearing once. The source material was PBMCs. These receptor sequences come from a young woman in good health and CMV-seronegative.

The chain uses TRBV4-1 and TRBJ1-5; tentative D call: TRBD1 (5 bases). The CDR3 covers 14 residues. Germline V gives CDR1 MGHRA, CDR2 YSYEKL. Trimming removed 0 bases from V and 4 bases from J, with 7 bases in between. CDR3 in DNA: TGCGCCAGCAGCCAAGATCGGGGGAATCAGCCCCAGCATTTT. Protein product: CASSQDRGNQPQHF.

The V gene is TRBV5-1, the J gene TRBJ2-6; D remains unclear. This CDR3 region has 14 residues. Germline V gives CDR1 SGHRS, CDR2 YFSETQ. V lost 3 bases and J 3 bases, leaving 7 bases between the germline ends. CDR3 DNA sequence: TGCGCCAGCAGCTACCGAGGTGGGGCCAACGTCCTGACTTTC. Residues: CASSYRGGANVLTF.

The CDR3 nucleotides read TGTGCCAGCAGCTTGGTTGGTAGCGGATTCGAGCAGTACTTC. Amino acids: CASSLVGSGFEQYF. The chain is built from TRBV5-4 and TRBJ2-7; D is perhaps TRBD2 (6 bases). Germline assignment: CDR1 SGHNT and CDR2 YYREEE (reference sequence). V was clipped by 0 bases and J by 6 bases, with 13 bases between them. The CDR3 runs 14 residues. The whole variable domain, filled in from reference TRBV5-4 and TRBJ2-7, reads ETGVTQSPTHLIKTRGQQVTLRCSSQSGHNTVSWYQQALGQGPQFIFQYYREEENGRGNFPPRFSGLQFPNYSSELNVNALELDDSALYLCASSLVGSGFEQYFGPGTRLTVT.

The chain carries TRBV5-4 and TRBJ2-1; 7 bases line up with TRBD1. The CDR3 runs 15 residues. Germline loops: CDR1 SGHNT, CDR2 YYREEE (reference sequence). Trimming cost V 4 bases and J 4 bases; bases outside gene matches: 8. CDR3 DNA sequence: TGTGCCAGCAGCCGAGGACAGGAAACATACAATGAGCAGTTCTTC. As protein: CASSRGQETYNEQFF.

V and J are TRBV19 and TRBJ1-2; no firm D call. There are 14 residues in the CDR3. CDR1 LNHDA and CDR2 SQIVND come from the germline V gene (reference sequence). V shed 3 bases and J shed 2 bases, with 10 bases lying between them. CDR3 DNA sequence: TGTGCCAGTAGTATGGGCCAACCCAACTATGGCTACACCTTC. It specifies CASSMGQPNYGYTF.

The V call is TRBV7-2, the J call TRBJ2-7; D unresolved. Per the germline V gene, CDR1 is SGHTA and CDR2 is FQGNSA. This CDR3 has 15 residues. Trimming shortened V by 5 bases and J by 6 bases, and 20 bases separated the two germline ends. The CDR3, as DNA: TGTGCCAGCAGCACCCAGGTCGAAGTTTCACCCGAGCAGTACTTC. The encoded protein is CASSTQVEVSPEQYF.

Concerning this clone: This same CDR3 is encoded by further DNA sequences in the sample. This chain joins TRBV4-1 and TRBJ2-7; 7 nucleotides align to TRBD2. The ends lost 4 bases at V and 4 bases at J; junction bases unmatched: 10. Germline V gene sequence: CDR1 MGHRA, CDR2 YSYEKL. The CDR3 consists of 15 residues. The CDR3 DNA reads TGCGCCAGCAGCCCTATCCCGGGGGGTTCTTACGAGCAGTACTTC. The encoded protein is CASSPIPGGSYEQYF.

V gene TRBV7-2 combines with J gene TRBJ2-2; TRBD2 agrees at 13 bases. The junction had 10 bases not matched to a gene; V was cut back by 5 bases and J by 7 bases. The CDR3 has 17 amino acids. CDR1 is SGHTA, CDR2 FQGNSA, per germline. The CDR3 sequence is CASSPRTSGSMGGELFF. For the CDR3, the DNA is TGTGCCAGCAGCCCTCGGACTAGCGGGAGTATGGGCGGGGAGCTGTTTTTT.

This chain connects TRBV7-6 to TRBJ2-5; D ambiguous. CDR3 length: 14 amino acids. The V gene's germline CDR1 is SGHVS and CDR2 FNYEAQ. Trimming shortened V by 5 bases and J by 0 bases, and 10 bases separated the two germline ends. The CDR3 sequence: CASSPMPYQETQYF. CDR3 nucleotides: TGTGCCAGCAGCCCTATGCCCTACCAAGAGACCCAGTACTTC.

The genes are TRBV11-1 and TRBJ2-1; TRBD2 matches at 9 bases. CDR1 is SGHAT and CDR2 is FQDESV in the germline V gene (reference sequence). Trimming cost V 4 bases and J 7 bases; bases outside gene matches: 8. CDR3 size: 15 residues. The CDR3 nucleotides are TGTGCCAGCAGCTCCGCAACTAGCGGGTGGAATGAGCAGTTCTTC. It is translated as CASSSATSGWNEQFF.

The gene calls are TRBV6-1 and TRBJ1-5; D is uncertain. The CDR3 has 13 amino acids. Germline values: CDR1 MNHNS, CDR2 SASEGT. V lost 8 bases to trimming and J lost 0 bases, with 8 bases between them. CDR3 sequence: CASRRYSNQPQHF. CDR3 coding DNA: TGTGCCAGCCGCAGGTATAGCAATCAGCCCCAGCATTTT.

This chain joins TRBV11-1 and TRBJ2-3; D may be TRBD2 (6 bases). From germline, CDR1 is SGHAT and CDR2 FQDESV (reference sequence). Trimming removed 3 bases from V and 10 bases from J, with 20 bases in between. This CDR3 is 15 amino acids long. The CDR3 DNA is TGTGCCAGCAGCTTGTCTAGCGTTCGTTTCGATGCGCAGTATTTT. Residues: CASSLSSVRFDAQYF. Full variable domain (missing parts from reference TRBV11-1 and TRBJ2-3): EAEVAQSPRYKITEKSQAVAFWCDPISGHATLYWYRQILGQGPELLVQFQDESVVDDSQLPKDRFSAERLKGVDSTLKIQPAELGDSAMYLCASSLSSVRFDAQYFGPGTRLTVL.

The V gene is TRBV7-2, the J gene TRBJ2-1, with D tentatively TRBD1 (5 bases). Germline V lookup: CDR1 SGHTA, CDR2 FQGNSA. Trimming took 2 bases from V and 12 from J, leaving 11 bases between them. The CDR3 totals 12 residues. The CDR3 sequence is CASSLFRVGQFF. The CDR3 DNA sequence: TGTGCCAGCAGCTTATTCAGGGTAGGGCAGTTCTTC.

This clone was detected only once. V usage is TRBV9 and J usage is TRBJ2-1; a possible D gene is TRBD2 (6 bases). In germline, CDR1 is SGDLS, CDR2 YYNGEE. V was trimmed by 3 bases and J by 4 bases, leaving 14 bases between them. The CDR3 sequence is 15 residues long. The CDR3 region has the DNA TGTGCCAGCAGCGCGACCGGGACTGGGTACAATGAGCAGTTCTTC. Its translation: CASSATGTGYNEQFF. The variable domain in full, completed from reference TRBV9 and TRBJ2-1, reads DSGVTQTPKHLITATGQRVTLRCSPRSGDLSVYWYQQSLDQGLQFLIQYYNGEERAKGNILERFSAQQFPDLHSELNLSSLELGDSALYFCASSATGTGYNEQFFGPGTRLTVL.

J is TRBJ2-7 and V is TRBV28; TRBD2 aligns across 14 bases. CDR1 is MDHEN, CDR2 SYDVKM, per germline. CDR3 size: 16 residues. V was pared by 9 bases and J by 5 bases, with 12 bases of the junction left unmatched. CDR3 DNA sequence: TGTGCCAGTTTCTGGGGACTAGCGGGAGTAATTGACGAGCAGTACTTC. Its translation is CASFWGLAGVIDEQYF.

This chain connects TRBV7-2 to TRBJ2-7; 9 nucleotides line up with TRBD2. CDR1 is SGHTA, CDR2 FQGNSA, per germline. This CDR3 is 15 amino acids long. V shed 3 bases, J shed 3 bases, and the junction held 6 bases outside the gene matches. CDR3 protein: CASSFPSGTDYEQYF. DNA of the CDR3: TGTGCCAGCAGCTTCCCTAGCGGGACCGACTACGAGCAGTACTTC.

The chain employs TRBV7-9 and TRBJ2-7, with D tentatively TRBD1 (6 bases). Germline V gives CDR1 SEHNR, CDR2 FQNEAQ (reference sequence). V was shortened by 5 bases and J by 7 bases, with 21 bases between the two germline ends. The CDR3 spans 15 residues. CDR3 DNA sequence: TGTGCCAGCAGCCCTCATCCGACAGGTCAGGAAGAGCAGTACTTC. Its protein is CASSPHPTGQEEQYF.

The gene calls are TRBV7-8 and TRBJ2-2, with D possibly matching TRBD1 (6 bases). Germline V gene data show CDR1 as SGHVS and CDR2 as FQNEAQ. Between the trimmed V and J ends, which lost 2 bases and 6 bases, there was a span of 16 bases. This CDR3 is 16 amino acids long. The CDR3 DNA follows: TGTGCCAGCAGCTTAAACGCACAGGGATTCGCCGGGGAGCTGTTTTTT. Translating gives CASSLNAQGFAGELFF.

The gene calls are TRBV2 and TRBJ2-1; D unclear. This CDR3 spans 13 amino acids. V shed 4 bases and J shed 4 bases, with 8 bases lying between them. Germline V gives CDR1 SNHLY, CDR2 FYNNEI. For the CDR3, the DNA is TGTGCCAGCAGTGGGTGGCGGTACAATGAGCAGTTCTTC. It is translated as CASSGWRYNEQFF.

This rearrangement joins TRBV5-1 to TRBJ2-7; possibly TRBD1 for D (6 bases). Germline V gene sequence: CDR1 SGHRS, CDR2 YFSETQ. V was shortened by 7 bases and J by 4 bases, with 18 bases between the two germline ends. This CDR3 comprises 14 residues. CDR3: CASAGAGDLYEQYF. The CDR3 DNA sequence: TGCGCCAGCGCTGGGGCAGGGGATCTATACGAGCAGTACTTC.

The chain recombines TRBV7-2 with TRBJ2-7; no clear D. V lost 2 bases to trimming and J lost 0 bases, with 14 bases between them. The CDR3 totals 16 residues. The V gene's germline CDR1 is SGHTA and CDR2 FQGNSA. The CDR3 DNA sequence: TGTGCCAGCAGCTTAAGTTCGCTTGGCGGCTCCTACGAGCAGTACTTC. Translating it yields CASSLSSLGGSYEQYF.

V usage is TRBV6-6 and J usage is TRBJ2-7, with D perhaps matching TRBD2 (6 bases). Looked up from germline, CDR1 is MNHNY and CDR2 is SVGAGI (reference sequence). Trimming took 7 bases from V and 6 from J, leaving 16 bases between them. CDR3 length: 13 residues. Here the CDR3 reads CASKIRGTGEQYF. The DNA of the CDR3 is TGTGCCAGCAAAATTCGGGGGACGGGCGAGCAGTACTTC.

This sequence joins TRBV18 and TRBJ2-1, with D perhaps TRBD1 (6 bases). Germline V gene data show CDR1 as KGHSH and CDR2 as LQKENI. The CDR3 has 16 amino acids. V was trimmed by 3 bases and J by 8 bases, leaving 20 bases between them. CDR3 in amino acids: CASSPPQGSGSYEQFF. CDR3 nucleotide sequence: TGTGCCAGCTCACCTCCCCAGGGGTCGGGTAGCTATGAGCAGTTCTTC.

This clone was recorded once. The chain has TRBV28 and TRBJ1-5; D unresolved. This CDR3 contains 16 residues. Germline-derived CDR1 and CDR2 are MDHEN and SYDVKM. The V gene lost 5 bases and the J gene lost 0 bases, with 14 bases spanning the gap. The CDR3 loop is CASSSPRYFSNQPQHF. The CDR3 nucleotides read TGTGCCAGCAGTAGCCCCCGTTACTTTAGCAATCAGCCCCAGCATTTT.

The rearrangement joins TRBV7-9 to TRBJ1-1; D gene uncertain. The CDR3 spans 15 residues. Per the germline V gene, CDR1 is SEHNR and CDR2 is FQNEAQ (reference sequence). Trimming stripped 1 base from V and 1 base from J, with 10 bases between. The CDR3 DNA follows: TGTGCCAGCAGCTTAGAATTACGGGGGAACACTGAAGCTTTCTTT. The encoded protein is CASSLELRGNTEAFF.